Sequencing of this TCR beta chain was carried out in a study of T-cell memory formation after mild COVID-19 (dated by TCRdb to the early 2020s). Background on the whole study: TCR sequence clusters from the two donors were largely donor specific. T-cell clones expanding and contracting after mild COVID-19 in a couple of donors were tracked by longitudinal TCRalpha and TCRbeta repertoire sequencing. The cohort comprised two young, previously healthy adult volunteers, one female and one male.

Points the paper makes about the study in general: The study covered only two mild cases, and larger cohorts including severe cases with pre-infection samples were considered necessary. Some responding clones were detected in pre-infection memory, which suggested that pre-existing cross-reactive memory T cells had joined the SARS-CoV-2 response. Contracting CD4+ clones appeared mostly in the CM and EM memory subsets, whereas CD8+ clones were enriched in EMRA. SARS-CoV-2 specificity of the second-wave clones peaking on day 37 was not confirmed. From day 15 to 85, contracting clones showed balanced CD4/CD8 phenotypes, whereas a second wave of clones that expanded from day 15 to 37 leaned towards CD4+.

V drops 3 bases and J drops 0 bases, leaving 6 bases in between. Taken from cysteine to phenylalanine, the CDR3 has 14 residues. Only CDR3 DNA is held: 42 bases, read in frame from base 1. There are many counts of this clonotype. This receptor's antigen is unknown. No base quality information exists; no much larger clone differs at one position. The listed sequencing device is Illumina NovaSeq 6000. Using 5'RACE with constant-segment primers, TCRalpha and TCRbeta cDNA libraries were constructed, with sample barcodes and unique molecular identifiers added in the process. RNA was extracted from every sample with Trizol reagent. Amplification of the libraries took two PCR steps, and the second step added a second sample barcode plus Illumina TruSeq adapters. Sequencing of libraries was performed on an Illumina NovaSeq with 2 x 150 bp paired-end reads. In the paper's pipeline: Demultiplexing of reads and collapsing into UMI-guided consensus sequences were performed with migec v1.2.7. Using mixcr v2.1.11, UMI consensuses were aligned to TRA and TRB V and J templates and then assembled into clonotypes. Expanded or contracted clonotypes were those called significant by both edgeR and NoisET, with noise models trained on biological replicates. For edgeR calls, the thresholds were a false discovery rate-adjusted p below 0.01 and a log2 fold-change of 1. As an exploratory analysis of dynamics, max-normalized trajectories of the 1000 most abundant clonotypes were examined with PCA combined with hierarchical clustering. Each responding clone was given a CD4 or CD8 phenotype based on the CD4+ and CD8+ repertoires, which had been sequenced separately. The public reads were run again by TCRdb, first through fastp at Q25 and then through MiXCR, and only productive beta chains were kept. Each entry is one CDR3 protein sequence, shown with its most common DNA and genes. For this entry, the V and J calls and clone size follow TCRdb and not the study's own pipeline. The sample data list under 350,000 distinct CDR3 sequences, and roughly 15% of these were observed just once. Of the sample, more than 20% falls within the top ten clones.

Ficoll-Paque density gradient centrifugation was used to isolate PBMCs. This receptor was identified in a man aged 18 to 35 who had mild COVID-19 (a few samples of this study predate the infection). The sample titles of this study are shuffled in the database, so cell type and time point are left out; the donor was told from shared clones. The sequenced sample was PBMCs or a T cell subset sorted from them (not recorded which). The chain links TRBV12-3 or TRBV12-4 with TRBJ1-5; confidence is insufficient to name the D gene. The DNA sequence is TGTGCCAGCAGTTTTCAAAATAGCAATCAGCCCCAGCATTTT. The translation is CASSFQNSNQPQHF.